Presented here are 14 T cell receptor beta chains from one specimen sequenced in a study of blood T cell repertoires in COVID-19. TCRdb keeps only in-frame clones here, not all; method: immunoSEQ multiplex PCR. The table lists 150,000 to 200,000 clones, roughly 83% of them singletons, with 7% to 10% in the top ten. The specimen was PBMCs or T cells enriched from blood (not recorded which). Every receptor here comes from a woman aged 25-40 years who had recovered from COVID-19.

This chain links TRBV4-1 with TRBJ2-4; no reliable D call. V was trimmed by 1 base and J by 0 bases, leaving 10 bases between them. CDR1 and CDR2 from the germline V gene are MGHRA and YSYEKL. The CDR3 totals 16 residues. In DNA, the CDR3 is TGCGCCAGCAGCCAAGTCGTCATACTAGCCAAAAACATTCAGTACTTC. The encoded protein is CASSQVVILAKNIQYF.

The chain's CDR3 is CASSFLSGESYEQYF. As DNA, the CDR3 is TGCGCCAGCAGCTTTCTTAGCGGGGAGTCCTACGAGCAGTACTTC. The rearrangement joins TRBV5-1 to TRBJ2-7; 8 bases fit TRBD2. V shed 2 bases, J shed 1 base, and the junction held 5 bases outside the gene matches. Germline CDR1 and CDR2: SGHRS and YFSETQ. The CDR3 is 15 residues long.

The chain links TRBV29-1 to TRBJ2-1; 10 bases are shared with TRBD2. From germline, CDR1 is SQVTM and CDR2 ANQGSEA. J lost 0 bases, V lost 7 bases, and 3 bases had no gene match. This CDR3 region has 14 residues. CDR3 bases: TGCAGCGCTGGACTAGCGGACTCCTACAATGAGCAGTTCTTC. It encodes CSAGLADSYNEQFF.

The J gene is TRBJ1-3, the V gene TRBV21-1. TRBV21-1 is termed a pseudogene. The CDR3 runs to 17 residues. CDR3 loop: CASSKAPAGGSGNTIYF. As DNA, the CDR3 is TGTGCCAGCAGCAAAGCGCCTGCGGGGGGCTCTGGAAACACCATATATTTT.

The rearrangement links TRBV9 to TRBJ2-7, with 11 bases aligning to TRBD2. This CDR3 has 16 residues. V lost 0 bases to trimming and J lost 6 bases; unmatched junction nucleotides: 8. Germline V CDR1 and CDR2: SGDLS, YYNGEE. The CDR3 sequence is CASSVDPLAGGGEQYF. In DNA form, the CDR3 reads TGTGCCAGCAGCGTAGATCCGCTAGCGGGAGGAGGCGAGCAGTACTTC.

This clone was counted only a few times. V and J are TRBV28 and TRBJ2-7; TRBD1 matches at 7 bases. CDR3 length: 14 amino acids. J lost 2 bases, V lost 6 bases, and 7 bases had no gene match. Germline loops: CDR1 MDHEN, CDR2 SYDVKM. The CDR3 DNA sequence: TGTGCCAGCAGCCCGGACAGGCTTCCCTACGAGCAGTACTTC. Protein: CASSPDRLPYEQYF.

A single count supports this clone. The CDR3 spells CASSPPGLYEQYF. The CDR3 DNA sequence: TGTGCCAGCAGCCCCCCGGGACTATACGAGCAGTACTTC. This chain connects TRBV13 to TRBJ2-7; 7 bases map to TRBD2. J gave up 4 bases and V 5 bases, and 5 bases lay outside the gene matches. This CDR3 is built from 13 residues. CDR1 and CDR2 (germline): PRHDT, FYEKMQ (reference sequence). Complete variable domain (other parts from reference TRBV13 and TRBJ2-7): AAGVIQSPRHLIKEKRETATLKCYPIPRHDTVYWYQQGPGQDPQFLISFYEKMQSDKGSIPDRFSAQQFSDYHSELNMSSLELGDSALYFCASSPPGLYEQYFGPGTRLTVT.

V is TRBV3-1 (or the pseudogene TRBV3-2) and J is TRBJ2-3; D is ambiguous. V was clipped by 0 bases and J by 4 bases, with 11 bases between them. Germline V CDR1 and CDR2: LGHDT, YNNKEL (reference sequence). This CDR3 region has 15 residues. The chain's CDR3 is CASSQESENPDTQYF. In nucleotides, the CDR3 is TGTGCCAGCAGCCAAGAGAGCGAGAACCCAGATACGCAGTATTTT.

The J gene is TRBJ1-1, the V gene TRBV20-1; tentatively, D is TRBD1 (6 bases). The germline V gene encodes CDR1 DFQATT and CDR2 SNEGSKA (reference sequence). The germline V and J ends were trimmed by 6 bases and 6 bases, with 11 bases remaining between them. The CDR3 is 11 amino acids. Here the CDR3 reads CSAKDSSEAFF. DNA for the CDR3: TGCAGTGCCAAGGACAGTTCTGAAGCTTTCTTT.

The chain employs TRBV11-2 and TRBJ1-1, with 7 bases fitting TRBD1. Germline CDR1 is SGHAT and CDR2 is FQNNGV. This CDR3 spans 15 amino acids. After removal of 0 bases from V and 5 bases from J, the junction contained 6 bases not matched to a gene. The DNA of the CDR3 is TGTGCCAGCAGCTTAGATAAGGGGGCATATACTGAAGCTTTCTTT. Its protein product is CASSLDKGAYTEAFF.

This clone turned up a few times. The chain couples TRBV19 to TRBJ1-3; D remains ambiguous. CDR1 and CDR2 (germline): LNHDA, SQIVND (reference sequence). With 4 bases removed from V and 4 bases from J, the gap between germline ends came to 5 bases. The CDR3 covers 12 residues. In DNA, the CDR3 is TGTGCCAGTAGTACAGGAGGAAACACCATATATTTT. This sequence encodes CASSTGGNTIYF.

For the CDR3, the DNA is TGCGCCAGCAGCCAGGCCCATGTTGAAAAACTGTTTTTT. Its protein product is CASSQAHVEKLFF. The V call is TRBV4-1, the J call TRBJ1-4; D gene unclear. V gave up 3 bases and J gave up 7 bases, with 9 bases separating them. Germline V gene lookup returns CDR1 MGHRA and CDR2 YSYEKL. The CDR3 is 13 amino acids.

The V and J genes are TRBV5-6 and TRBJ2-7, with unresolved D. Trimming left V 1 base short and J 0 bases short, with 8 bases between. Germline V gene data show CDR1 as SGHDT and CDR2 as YYEEEE. This CDR3 contains 14 residues. The CDR3 sequence is CASSLRRISYEQYF. CDR3 sequence (DNA): TGTGCCAGCAGCTTGCGGCGGATCTCCTACGAGCAGTACTTC.

The chain has TRBV10-3 and TRBJ2-5, with TRBD1 identical over 11 bases. The CDR3 length is 13 residues. Germline assignment: CDR1 ENHRY and CDR2 SYGVKD. V dropped 10 bases and J dropped 5; count of bases not matched to a gene: 6. The CDR3 nucleotides are TGTGCCACCAGGACAGGGGGCCGGGAGACCCAGTACTTC. Amino acid sequence: CATRTGGRETQYF.